The 27 T cell receptor beta chains in this list originate from one sample, sequenced in a study of response to subunit inactivated influenza vaccine. One entry per CDR3 protein, called by TCRdb with MiXCR from the RT-PCR reads. This repertoire shows about 500,000 distinct CDR3 sequences, about 17% found once; its top ten account for 2.5% to 3.5%. The specimen was CD4+ T cells sorted from PBMCs, collected less than 25 months after vaccination. The receptors come from a man aged 50-75 years who received an inactivated influenza vaccine.

This clonotype was seen a handful of times. V usage is TRBV6-2 or TRBV6-3 and J usage is TRBJ2-3; D call uncertain. Germline CDR1 is MNHEY and CDR2 is SVGEGT. This CDR3 region has 15 residues. Trimming pared 5 bases from V and 4 bases from J, leaving 16 bases between. The CDR3 region is CASSGSGTLPDTQYF. CDR3 coding DNA: TGTGCCAGCAGTGGGTCGGGTACCCTCCCAGATACGCAGTATTTT.

The V gene is TRBV6-5, the J gene TRBJ1-5; possible D gene TRBD1, 5 bases. V was cut by 4 bases and J by 0 bases, with 10 bases left in between. Germline V lookup: CDR1 MNHEY, CDR2 SVGAGI. The CDR3 extends over 15 amino acids. The CDR3 sequence: CASSSTVYSNQPQHF. The CDR3, as DNA: TGTGCCAGCAGTTCGACAGTCTATAGCAATCAGCCCCAGCATTTT.

This chain joins TRBV10-3 and TRBJ2-3; possibly TRBD1 for D (6 bases). Germline CDR1 ENHRY, CDR2 SYGVKD. This CDR3 comprises 13 residues. The ends were cut back, 11 bases at V and 3 bases at J, with 15 bases in the middle. The CDR3 is CAANGTQTDTQYF. DNA for the CDR3: TGTGCCGCAAACGGGACACAGACAGATACGCAGTATTTT.

This clonotype was picked up many times. The genes are TRBV5-4 and TRBJ2-1; 8 bases line up with TRBD1. Germline trimming cut 4 bases from V and 7 bases from J; bases unmatched to any gene: 10. Germline-derived CDR1 and CDR2 are SGHNT and YYREEE (reference sequence). The CDR3 consists of 15 residues. The CDR3 loop reads CASSIPRTGLNEQFF. The CDR3 coding sequence is TGTGCCAGCAGCATCCCACGGACAGGGTTGAATGAGCAGTTCTTC.

This clonotype was counted a few times. V and J are TRBV29-1 and TRBJ2-1; D gene unclear. Trimming pared 5 bases from V and 10 bases from J, leaving 12 bases between. The CDR3 sequence is 11 residues long. Germline CDR1 and CDR2: SQVTM and ANQGSEA. The CDR3 sequence: CSVSDLREQFF. DNA of the CDR3: TGCAGCGTTTCAGACCTTCGCGAGCAGTTCTTC.

The chain uses TRBV5-1 and TRBJ2-3; D possibly corresponds to TRBD1 (6 bases). The V end was cut by 5 bases, the J end by 6 bases, with 19 bases between. Germline V lookup: CDR1 SGHRS, CDR2 YFSETQ. This CDR3 has 15 residues. Here the CDR3 reads CASSSGQRAMDTQYF. The CDR3 DNA is TGCGCCAGCAGTTCCGGACAGAGGGCTATGGATACGCAGTATTTT. Variable domain in full (rest from reference TRBV5-1 and TRBJ2-3): KAGVTQTPRYLIKTRGQQVTLSCSPISGHRSVSWYQQTPGQGLQFLFEYFSETQRNKGNFPGRFSGRQFSNSRSEMNVSTLELGDSALYLCASSSGQRAMDTQYFGPGTRLTVL.

This clonotype was counted a few times. Germline is not matched at one junction end, which may reflect a read error. This chain uses TRBV18 with TRBJ1-3; D uncertain. The CDR3 spans 13 residues. The germline CDR1 and CDR2 sequences are KGHSH and LQKENI. The CDR3 DNA sequence: TGTGCCAGCTCACGGGTACCTGGCAACACCATATATTTT. Protein product: CASSRVPGNTIYF.

The V and J genes are TRBV10-1 and TRBJ2-2, with D possibly being TRBD1 (5 bases). V was trimmed by 5 bases and J by 3 bases, leaving 10 bases between them. The CDR3 is 14 amino acids. CDR1 is WNHNN and CDR2 is SYGVQD in the germline V gene (reference sequence). The CDR3 here is CASSRTPDTGELFF. CDR3 sequence (DNA): TGCGCCAGCAGTCGGACACCCGACACCGGGGAGCTGTTTTTT.

V is TRBV21-1 and J is TRBJ2-7. TRBV21-1 is termed a pseudogene. This CDR3 spans 17 amino acids. CDR3 amino acids: CATRKRRATWVGYEQYF. The DNA of the CDR3 is TGTGCCACCCGAAAAAGGAGAGCGACCTGGGTAGGCTACGAGCAGTACTTC.

V usage is TRBV27 and J usage is TRBJ1-6, with D uncertain. CDR1 is MNHEY, CDR2 SMNVEV, per germline (reference sequence). With 5 bases removed from V and 6 bases from J, the gap between germline ends came to 14 bases. The CDR3 consists of 15 residues. The CDR3 region has the DNA TGTGCCAGCAGTGCGCTCGGCATCGTTAATTCACCCCTCCACTTT. It translates to CASSALGIVNSPLHF.

This clonotype was counted only a few times. V and J are TRBV27 and TRBJ1-4; unclear D gene. The germline gives CDR1 MNHEY, CDR2 SMNVEV (reference sequence). The CDR3 runs to 13 residues. Between the trimmed V and J ends, which lost 3 bases and 4 bases, there was a span of 6 bases. The CDR3 nucleotides read TGTGCCAGCAGTTTGGGGTATAATGAAAAACTGTTTTTT. This codes for CASSLGYNEKLFF. The full variable domain, in which reference TRBV27 and TRBJ1-4 provide the parts outside the CDR3, is EAQVTQNPRYLITVTGKKLTVTCSQNMNHEYMSWYRQDPGLGLRQIYYSMNVEVTDKGDVPEGYKVSRKEKRNFPLILESPSPNQTSLYFCASSLGYNEKLFFGSGTQLSVL.

Here the CDR3 DNA reads TGTGCCACCAGTGTTCTTGGCGTCGGGAACACAGATACGCAGTATTTT. It encodes CATSVLGVGNTDTQYF. This chain connects TRBV24-1 to TRBJ2-3, with D possibly being TRBD2 (5 bases). V lost 5 bases to trimming and J lost 2 bases, with 16 bases between them. Germline CDR1 KGHDR, CDR2 SFDVKD. This CDR3 is 16 amino acids long.

The sample holds many counts of this clonotype. The chain has TRBV4-3 and TRBJ1-6; 7 nucleotides line up with TRBD1. CDR3 length equals 15 residues. Germline-derived CDR1 and CDR2 are LGHNA and YSLEER. Unmatched junction bases numbered 4, after V lost 4 bases and J lost 4 bases. CDR3 nucleotide sequence: TGCGCCAGCAGCCGCCAACAGGGGTATAATTCACCCCTCCACTTT. Its protein product is CASSRQQGYNSPLHF.

In this sample, this clonotype turned up a few times. The V gene is TRBV5-1, the J gene TRBJ1-2, with D possibly TRBD1 on 6 matching bases. The V end was cut by 4 bases, the J end by 0 bases, with 13 bases between. Germline V gene data show CDR1 as SGHRS and CDR2 as YFSETQ. This CDR3 region has 15 residues. Here the CDR3 DNA reads TGCGCCAGCAGCGTGGACAGCCCAACTAACTATGGCTACACCTTC. Amino acids: CASSVDSPTNYGYTF.

This clonotype has only a few counts. This chain joins TRBV20-1 and TRBJ2-3, with 8 bases that match TRBD2. The CDR3 contains 16 residues. Trimming cost V 0 bases and J 6 bases; bases outside gene matches: 11. Germline loops: CDR1 DFQATT, CDR2 SNEGSKA (reference sequence). For the CDR3, the DNA is TGCAGTGCTAGAGATCCCACTAGCGGTAAGGCGGATACGCAGTATTTT. Its protein is CSARDPTSGKADTQYF.

The genes are TRBV28 and TRBJ2-1; 7 bases align to TRBD1. CDR3 length: 14 amino acids. Germline-derived CDR1 and CDR2 are MDHEN and SYDVKM. J was trimmed by 1 base and V by 3 bases; bases with no gene match: 0. CDR3 DNA: TGTGCCAGCAGTTTGGACAGGTCCTACAATGAGCAGTTCTTC. Its translation is CASSLDRSYNEQFF.

This clonotype was detected only a few times. This rearrangement joins TRBV12-3 or TRBV12-4 to TRBJ1-1; 8 bases are a match to TRBD1. This CDR3 has 14 amino acids. J lost 3 bases, V lost 6 bases, and 6 bases had no gene match. The CDR3 protein is CASRRDRTDTEAFF. The DNA for the CDR3 is TGTGCCAGCAGAAGGGACAGGACGGACACTGAAGCTTTCTTT.

The rearrangement links TRBV30 to TRBJ2-5; D may be TRBD1 or TRBD2 (5 bases each). The germline CDR1 and CDR2 sequences are GTSNPN and SVGIG (reference sequence). The V end lost 2 bases, the J end lost 0 bases, and 10 bases lay between the germline ends. The CDR3 is 14 residues long. Written as DNA, the CDR3 is TGTGCCTGGAGTAGGGGCGGGTACCAAGAGACCCAGTACTTC. It codes for CAWSRGGYQETQYF. Full variable domain (remainder filled in from reference TRBV30 and TRBJ2-5): SQTIHQWPATLVQPVGSPLSLECTVEGTSNPNLYWYRQAAGRGLQLLFYSVGIGQISSEVPQNLSASRPQDRQFILSSKKLLLSDSGFYLCAWSRGGYQETQYFGPGTRLLVL.

This clonotype occurred a few times. V usage is TRBV5-1 and J usage is TRBJ2-6, with TRBD1 as a possible D gene (6 bases). The CDR3 is made up of 15 amino acids. Trimming removed 4 bases at V and 4 bases at J, with 12 bases between. Germline V lookup: CDR1 SGHRS, CDR2 YFSETQ. CDR3 amino acids: CASSQRGSGANVLTF. CDR3 nucleotide sequence: TGCGCCAGCAGCCAAAGGGGGTCGGGGGCCAACGTCCTGACTTTC.

This clonotype was picked up a small number of times. The chain couples TRBV5-1 to TRBJ2-2; no clear D gene. CDR1 and CDR2 (germline): SGHRS, YFSETQ. The V end was cut by 7 bases, the J end by 7 bases, with 11 bases between. The CDR3 totals 12 residues. The CDR3, as DNA: TGCGCCAGCGGTTTCCCGGGCGGGGAGCTGTTTTTT. It encodes CASGFPGGELFF. Full variable domain (rest looked up from reference TRBV5-1 and TRBJ2-2): KAGVTQTPRYLIKTRGQQVTLSCSPISGHRSVSWYQQTPGQGLQFLFEYFSETQRNKGNFPGRFSGRQFSNSRSEMNVSTLELGDSALYLCASGFPGGELFFGEGSRLTVL.

This clonotype was seen only a few times. The CDR3 DNA is TGCAGTGCTAGGGCACCCGTTTACGAGCAGTACTTC. Translation: CSARAPVYEQYF. The gene calls are TRBV20-1 and TRBJ2-7; no clear D gene. V lost 3 bases to trimming and J lost 4 bases, with 10 bases between them. The CDR3 covers 12 residues. Germline V CDR1 and CDR2: DFQATT, SNEGSKA (reference sequence).

The rearrangement links TRBV20-1 to TRBJ2-7; TRBD1 agrees at 8 bases. CDR1 DFQATT and CDR2 SNEGSKA come from the germline V gene (reference sequence). The CDR3 contains 15 residues. V lost 0 bases to trimming and J lost 4 bases; unmatched junction nucleotides: 8. CDR3 loop: CSARDPVRGLYEQYF. The CDR3 nucleotides read TGCAGTGCTAGAGACCCCGTCAGGGGGCTATACGAGCAGTACTTC.

The chain uses TRBV6-2 or TRBV6-3 and TRBJ2-1, with 9 bases aligning to TRBD2. The CDR3 runs to 16 residues. Germline-derived CDR1 and CDR2 are MNHEY and SVGEGT. V trimming: 6 bases; J trimming: 8 bases; junction bases outside the gene matches: 14. CDR3 in DNA: TGTGCCAGCAGGAGACTCGGGACTAGCAGGATATATGAGCAGTTCTTC. Protein product: CASRRLGTSRIYEQFF.

The sample holds many counts of this clonotype. The genes are TRBV4-2 and TRBJ2-2; unclear D gene. The CDR3 consists of 13 residues. CDR1 is LGHNA, CDR2 YNFKEQ, per germline. V was trimmed by 1 base and J by 8 bases, leaving 8 bases between them. The DNA for the CDR3 is TGTGCCAGCAGCCAAGGGCTACAAGGGGAGCTGTTTTTT. Protein sequence: CASSQGLQGELFF.

V gene TRBV10-1 combines with J gene TRBJ2-7; D call uncertain. The CDR3 is 16 residues long. Trimming left V 0 bases short and J 3 bases short, with 15 bases between. Germline-derived CDR1 and CDR2 are WNHNN and SYGVQD (reference sequence). For the CDR3, the DNA is TGCGCCAGCAGTGAGTCCCAAAGATCCGGACGCTACGAGCAGTACTTC. Protein sequence: CASSESQRSGRYEQYF.

This clonotype has just a few counts. The chain is built from TRBV20-1 and TRBJ1-2; no firm D call. The CDR3 is 13 residues long. The germline CDR1 and CDR2 sequences are DFQATT and SNEGSKA (reference sequence). V was cut by 6 bases and J by 4 bases, with 15 bases left in between. DNA of the CDR3: TGCAGTGCCCCTGGAGCGCGGGGCTATGGCTACACCTTC. Protein: CSAPGARGYGYTF.

This chain links TRBV9 with TRBJ2-7; D is unresolved. CDR1 SGDLS and CDR2 YYNGEE come from the germline V gene. This CDR3 has 15 amino acids. With 0 bases removed from V and 0 bases from J, the gap between germline ends came to 10 bases. The CDR3, as DNA: TGTGCCAGCAGCGTAGACCAGGCCAGCTCCTACGAGCAGTACTTC. Translation: CASSVDQASSYEQYF.